This T cell receptor beta chain derives from a study of T cell responses to AZD1222 COVID-19 vaccine. The CDR3 has 11 amino acids. CDR1 GTSNPN and CDR2 SVGIG come from the germline V gene (reference sequence). Trimming removed 4 bases from V and 7 bases from J, with 10 bases in between. Some second doses came at about 4 weeks and others at about 12 weeks; these were pooled. This clone was seen more than once but under ten times. Some clones are missing from TCRdb's copy, which holds only in-frame ones; the method was immunoSEQ multiplex PCR. The repertoire holds about 200,000 clones, 90% to 95% seen once, with approximately 1% in the top ten.

The specimen was peripheral blood, collected 28 days after the second AZD1222 dose. The chain combines TRBV30 with TRBJ1-2; D is ambiguous. The clonotype comes from an adult who received the AZD1222 COVID-19 vaccine. As DNA, the CDR3 is TGTGCCTGGAAGTTGATGGGTGGCTACACCTTC. The encoded protein is CAWKLMGGYTF. Using reference TRBV30 and TRBJ1-2 for the parts outside the CDR3, the full variable domain is SQTIHQWPATLVQPVGSPLSLECTVEGTSNPNLYWYRQAAGRGLQLLFYSVGIGQISSEVPQNLSASRPQDRQFILSSKKLLLSDSGFYLCAWKLMGGYTFGSGTRLTVV.